The 3 T cell receptor beta chains below were found in one sample sequenced in a study of blood T cell repertoires in COVID-19. Repertoires were generated with immunoSEQ multiplex PCR, while TCRdb's copy carries only in-frame clones and drops some. The sample contains about 140,000 clones, about 80% of which appear only once. The sequenced material came from peripheral blood. These receptors originate from a man between 65 and 80 years old who had recovered from COVID-19.

The chain combines TRBV29-1 with TRBJ2-1; TRBD2 matches 7 bases. Per germline, CDR1 SQVTM and CDR2 ANQGSEA. The CDR3 is 15 residues long. The V segment lost 4 bases and the J segment 0 bases; nucleotides outside the gene matches: 6. The CDR3 DNA reads TGCAGCGTTGGGGGGGGGAAGAGCTCCTACAATGAGCAGTTCTTC. This sequence encodes CSVGGGKSSYNEQFF.

The rearrangement joins TRBV29-1 to TRBJ2-5; D gene uncertain. Per the germline V gene, CDR1 is SQVTM and CDR2 is ANQGSEA. The V and J ends lost 5 bases and 4 bases respectively, with 11 bases between them. This CDR3 has 12 residues. CDR3 DNA sequence: TGCAGCGTTTCAGGTCCCCCAGAGACCCAGTACTTC. Translation gives CSVSGPPETQYF.

This clone was seen a few times. The CDR3 DNA reads as TGTGCCAGCAGCACCGGGCGGGGACAGGGAAACACTGAAGCTTTCTTT. It yields the protein CASSTGRGQGNTEAFF. The chain couples TRBV3-1 (or the pseudogene TRBV3-2) to TRBJ1-1; TRBD1 aligns across 9 bases. J gave up 2 bases and V 5 bases, and 9 bases lay outside the gene matches. The CDR3 consists of 16 residues. Germline V lookup: CDR1 LGHDT, CDR2 YNNKEL (reference sequence).